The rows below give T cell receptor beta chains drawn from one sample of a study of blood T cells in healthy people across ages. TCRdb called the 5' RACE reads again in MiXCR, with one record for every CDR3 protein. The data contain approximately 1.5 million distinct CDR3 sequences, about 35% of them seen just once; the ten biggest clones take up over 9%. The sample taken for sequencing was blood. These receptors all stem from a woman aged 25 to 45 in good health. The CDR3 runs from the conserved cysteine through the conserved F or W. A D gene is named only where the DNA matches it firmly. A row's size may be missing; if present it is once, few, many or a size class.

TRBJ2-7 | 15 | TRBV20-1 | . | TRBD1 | TGCAGTGCTCGACCGGAAGACAGGGGGTCCTACGAGCAGTACTTC | CSARPEDRGSYEQYF
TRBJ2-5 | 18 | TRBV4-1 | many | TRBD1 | TGCGCCAGCAGCCAAGAGAACTACAGGGGTTCAGCCCAAGAGACCCAGTACTTC | CASSQENYRGSAQETQYF
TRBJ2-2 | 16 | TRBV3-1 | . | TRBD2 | TGTGCCAGCAGCTTTCGACTAGCGGGAGGGAGTCGGGAGCTGTTTTTT | CASSFRLAGGSRELFF
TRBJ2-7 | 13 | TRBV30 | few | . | TGTGCCTGGACGGAGAGGACCTCCTACGAGCAGTACTTC | CAWTERTSYEQYF
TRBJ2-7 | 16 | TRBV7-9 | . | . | TGTGCCAGCAGCTTAGATCCCCAGGTCCCCTCATCCGAGCAGTACTTC | CASSLDPQVPSSEQYF
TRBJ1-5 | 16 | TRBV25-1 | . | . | TGTGCCAGCAGTGTTGGCGGGGGCCGGGGCAATCAGCCCCAGCATTTT | CASSVGGGRGNQPQHF
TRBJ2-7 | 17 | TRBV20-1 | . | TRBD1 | TGCAGTGCTAGAGATCGTAGGACAGGGGGAAAATCCTACGAGCAGTACTTC | CSARDRRTGGKSYEQYF
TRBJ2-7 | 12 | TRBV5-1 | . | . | TGCGCCAGCAGCGAGACCCGCTGGGAGCAGTACTTC | CASSETRWEQYF
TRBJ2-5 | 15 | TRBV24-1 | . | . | TGTGCCACCAGTGATTCAGGCGGGGTTCAGGAGACCCAGTACTTC | CATSDSGGVQETQYF
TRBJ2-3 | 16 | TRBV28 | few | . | TGTGCCAGCAGTTTATGGAGGGAGGGGGGCACAGATACGCAGTATTTT | CASSLWREGGTDTQYF
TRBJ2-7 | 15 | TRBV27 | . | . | TGTGCCAGCAGGGGAACAGGAGGATCCTCCGGCGAGCAGTACTTC | CASRGTGGSSGEQYF
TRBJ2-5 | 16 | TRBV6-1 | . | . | TGTGCCAGCAGTGAATGGCAGAATCTGTACCAAGAGACCCAGTACTTC | CASSEWQNLYQETQYF
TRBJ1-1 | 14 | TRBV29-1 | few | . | TGCAGCGTGGGGAGGGAGGGGTTGAGCACTGAAGCTTTCTTT | CSVGREGLSTEAFF
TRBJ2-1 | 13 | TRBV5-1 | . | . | TGCGCCAGCAAGAACGAGGGTAACGTCGAGCAGTTCTTC | CASKNEGNVEQFF
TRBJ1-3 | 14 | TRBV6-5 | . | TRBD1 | TGTGCCAGCAGTTACGCAGGGGGACAGAACACCATATATTTT | CASSYAGGQNTIYF
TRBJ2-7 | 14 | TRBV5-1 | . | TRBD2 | TGCGCCAGCAGCTTACTAGCGTCCGGGCACGAGCAGTACTTC | CASSLLASGHEQYF
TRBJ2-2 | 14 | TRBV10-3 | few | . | TGTGCCATCAGTGAGTCGGCGTCGGCCGGGGAGCTGTTTTTT | CAISESASAGELFF
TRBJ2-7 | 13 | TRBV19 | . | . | TGTGCCAGTAGTGCAGGACGGAACTACGAGCAGTACTTC | CASSAGRNYEQYF
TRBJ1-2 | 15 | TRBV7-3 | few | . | TGTGCCAGCAGCTTATCCCGAGCGGGGAACTATGGCTACACCTTC | CASSLSRAGNYGYTF
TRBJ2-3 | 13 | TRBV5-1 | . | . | TGCGCCAGCAGCCCGGCGATTCGTGATACGCAGTATTTT | CASSPAIRDTQYF
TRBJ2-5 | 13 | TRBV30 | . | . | TGTGCCTGGAGTGTGGTCCTACAAGAGACCCAGTACTTC | CAWSVVLQETQYF
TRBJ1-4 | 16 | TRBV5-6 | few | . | TGTGCCAGCAGCTCTATTCAGGGGTCGGCTAATGAAAAACTGTTTTTT | CASSSIQGSANEKLFF
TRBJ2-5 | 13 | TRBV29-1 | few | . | TGCAGCGTTGAGTCACGGACCCGAGAGACCCAGTACTTC | CSVESRTRETQYF
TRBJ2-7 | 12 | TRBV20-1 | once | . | TGCAGGGCCACACCCCAATTCTACGAGCAGTACTTC | CRATPQFYEQYF
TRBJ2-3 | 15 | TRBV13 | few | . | TGTGCCAGCAGCTCGACGACTCCGGCGCCAGATACGCAGTATTTT | CASSSTTPAPDTQYF
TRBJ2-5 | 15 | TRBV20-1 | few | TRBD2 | TGCAGTGCCCCCAGCGCGGCTAGCGGGCAAGAGACCCAGTACTTC | CSAPSAASGQETQYF
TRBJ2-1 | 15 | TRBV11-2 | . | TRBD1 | TGTGCCAGCACCGGGACAGGGAGCTCCTACAATGAGCAGTTCTTC | CASTGTGSSYNEQFF
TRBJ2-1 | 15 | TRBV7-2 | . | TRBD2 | TGTGCCAGCAGCATAACTAGCGGGGGGGCGAATGAGCAGTTCTTC | CASSITSGGANEQFF
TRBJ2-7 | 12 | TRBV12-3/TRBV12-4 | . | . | TGTGCCAGCAGCGCACCGTGGGAGACCCGGTACTTC | CASSAPWETRYF
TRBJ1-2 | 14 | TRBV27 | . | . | TGTGCCAGCAGTTCGGGGGAACCTGGGAATGGCTACACCTTC | CASSSGEPGNGYTF
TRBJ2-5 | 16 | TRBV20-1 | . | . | TGCAGTGCTAGTAAGTGGAGCTTAGAGTCCTACAATGAGCAGTACTTC | CSASKWSLESYNEQYF
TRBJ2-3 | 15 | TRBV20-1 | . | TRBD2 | TGCAGTGCCATGGGACTAGCGGGAGTGATAGGTACGCAGTATTTT | CSAMGLAGVIGTQYF
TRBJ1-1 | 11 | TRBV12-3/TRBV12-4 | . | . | TGTGCCAGCGGGGACTCCGGTGAGGCTTTCTTT | CASGDSGEAFF
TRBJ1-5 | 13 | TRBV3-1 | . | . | TGTGCCAGCGGCCAAGGGGGCAATCAGCCCCAGCATTTT | CASGQGGNQPQHF
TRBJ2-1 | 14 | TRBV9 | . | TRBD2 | TGTGCCAGCAGCACCTGGGAAGCGGGGAGAGGGCAGTTCTTC | CASSTWEAGRGQFF
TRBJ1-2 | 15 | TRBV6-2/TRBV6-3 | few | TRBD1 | TGTGCCAGCAGTTACTCCGGACAGGGGTACTATGGCTACACCTTC | CASSYSGQGYYGYTF
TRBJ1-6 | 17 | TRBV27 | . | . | TGTGCCAGCAGCTTGAGGCCCAGGGTAAAACTGAATTCATCCCTCCACTTT | CASSLRPRVKLNSSLHF
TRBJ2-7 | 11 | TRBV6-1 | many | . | TGTGCCAGCAGCCCCACAGGGGAGCAGTACTTC | CASSPTGEQYF
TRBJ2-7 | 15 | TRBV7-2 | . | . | TGTGCCAGCAGCTTACTAGGACGGGGAGACTACGAGCAGTACTTC | CASSLLGRGDYEQYF
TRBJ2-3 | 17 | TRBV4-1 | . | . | TGCGCCAGCAGCCAAAATCGAAGGGCGGGGTTGGTAATAAAGCAGTATTTT | CASSQNRRAGLVIKQYF
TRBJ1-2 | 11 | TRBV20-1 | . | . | TGCAGTGCTGTTTTCCGGTTGGGCTACACCTTC | CSAVFRLGYTF
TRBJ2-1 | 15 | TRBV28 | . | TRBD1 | TGTGCCAGCTCCCCTGCAGGGGGAAAATACAATGAGCAGTTCTTC | CASSPAGGKYNEQFF
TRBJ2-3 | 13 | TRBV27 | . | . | TGTGCCAGCAGTTTAAGATTTGCAGATACGCAGTATTTT | CASSLRFADTQYF
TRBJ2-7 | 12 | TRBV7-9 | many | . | TGTGCCAGCAGTCCCAGCCGCTACGAGCAGTACTTC | CASSPSRYEQYF
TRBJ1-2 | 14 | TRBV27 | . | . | TGTGCCAGCAGTCCGGATTGGATTAACTATGGCTACACCTTC | CASSPDWINYGYTF
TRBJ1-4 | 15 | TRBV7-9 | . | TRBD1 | TGTGCCAGCAGCGAGAGGACAGGGGCAAAGGAAAAACTGTTTTTT | CASSERTGAKEKLFF
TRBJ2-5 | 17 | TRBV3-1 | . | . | TGTGCCAGCAGCCAAGATTCGGCCACCTGGTACCAAGAGACCCAGTACTTC | CASSQDSATWYQETQYF
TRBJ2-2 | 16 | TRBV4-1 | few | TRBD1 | TGCGCCAGCAGCCCTCGATTCGGGACAGGCACCGGGGAGCTGTTTTTT | CASSPRFGTGTGELFF
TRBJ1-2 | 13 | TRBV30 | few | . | TGTGCCTGGAGTGGGGTCGCGGTCGGTGGCTACACCTTC | CAWSGVAVGGYTF
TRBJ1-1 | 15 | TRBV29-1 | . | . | TGCAGCGTTGAAGTGCCCACCCATATTAACACTGAAGCTTTCTTT | CSVEVPTHINTEAFF
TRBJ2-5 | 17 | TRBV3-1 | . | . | TGTGCCAGCAGCCATCGTCGAGGGGCGGGGACGGGCGAGACCCAGTACTTC | CASSHRRGAGTGETQYF
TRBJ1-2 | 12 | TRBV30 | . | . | TGTGCCTGGGCTCCCGACAGCTATGGCTACACCTTC | CAWAPDSYGYTF
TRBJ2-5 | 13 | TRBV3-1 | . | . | TGTGCCAGCAGCCAATTAGGGGTAGAGACCCAGTACTTC | CASSQLGVETQYF
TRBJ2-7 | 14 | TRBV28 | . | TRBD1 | TGTGCCAGCAGTTTAGTGAGGGGGCTGAGCGAGCAGTACTTC | CASSLVRGLSEQYF
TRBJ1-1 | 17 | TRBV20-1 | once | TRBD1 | TGCAGTGCTAGAGATGAAAGAGCACAGGGGGTTAACACTGAAGCTTTCTTT | CSARDERAQGVNTEAFF
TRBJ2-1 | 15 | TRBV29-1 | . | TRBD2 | TGCAGCGTTCCCAGGGAGGGTCACTCCTACAATGAGCAGTTCTTC | CSVPREGHSYNEQFF
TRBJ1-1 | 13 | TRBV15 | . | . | TGTGCCACCAGCAAGGGGGGAAGGACTGAAGCTTTCTTT | CATSKGGRTEAFF
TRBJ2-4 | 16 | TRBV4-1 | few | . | TGCGCCAGCAGCCCCTCAAAACCCCTAGCCAAAAACATTCAGTACTTC | CASSPSKPLAKNIQYF